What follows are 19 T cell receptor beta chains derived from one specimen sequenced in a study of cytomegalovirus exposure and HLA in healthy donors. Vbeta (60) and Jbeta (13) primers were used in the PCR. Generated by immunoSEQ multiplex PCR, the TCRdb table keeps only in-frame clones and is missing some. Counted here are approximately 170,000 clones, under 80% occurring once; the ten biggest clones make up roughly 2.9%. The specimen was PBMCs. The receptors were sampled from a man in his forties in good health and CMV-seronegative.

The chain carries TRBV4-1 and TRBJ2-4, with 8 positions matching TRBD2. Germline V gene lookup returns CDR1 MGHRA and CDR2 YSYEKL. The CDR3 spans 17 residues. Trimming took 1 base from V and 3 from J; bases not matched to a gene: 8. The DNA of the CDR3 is TGCGCCAGCAGCCAAGGGGACTTAGCGGGGTTCAAAAACATTCAGTACTTC. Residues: CASSQGDLAGFKNIQYF.

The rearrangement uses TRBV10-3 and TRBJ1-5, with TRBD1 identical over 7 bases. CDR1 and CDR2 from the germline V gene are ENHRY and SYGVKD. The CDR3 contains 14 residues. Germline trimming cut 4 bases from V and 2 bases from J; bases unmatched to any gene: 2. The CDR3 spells CAISGQGGNQPQHF. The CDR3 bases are TGTGCCATCAGTGGGCAGGGGGGCAATCAGCCCCAGCATTTT.

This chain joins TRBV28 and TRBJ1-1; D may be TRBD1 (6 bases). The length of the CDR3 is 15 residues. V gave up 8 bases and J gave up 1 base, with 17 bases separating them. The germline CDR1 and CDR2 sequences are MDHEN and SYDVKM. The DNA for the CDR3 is TGTGCCAGCGGCCTAGAACAGGGTTCGAACACTGAAGCTTTCTTT. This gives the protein CASGLEQGSNTEAFF.

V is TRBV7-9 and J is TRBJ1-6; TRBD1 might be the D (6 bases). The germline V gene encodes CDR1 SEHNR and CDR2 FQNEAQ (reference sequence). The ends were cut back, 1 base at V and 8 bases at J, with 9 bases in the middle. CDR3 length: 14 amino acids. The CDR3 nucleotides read TGTGCCAGCAGCTTAGAACAGGGCTATTCACCCCTCCACTTT. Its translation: CASSLEQGYSPLHF. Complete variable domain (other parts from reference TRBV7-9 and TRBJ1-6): DTGVSQNPRHKITKRGQNVTFRCDPISEHNRLYWYRQTLGQGPEFLTYFQNEAQLEKSRLLSDRFSAERPKGSFSTLEIQRTEQGDSAMYLCASSLEQGYSPLHFGNGTRLTVT.

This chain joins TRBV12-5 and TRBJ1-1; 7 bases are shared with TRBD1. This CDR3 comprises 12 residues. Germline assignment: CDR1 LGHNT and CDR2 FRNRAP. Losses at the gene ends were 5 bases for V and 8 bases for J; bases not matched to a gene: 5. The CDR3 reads CASGAPGQEAFF. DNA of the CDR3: TGTGCTAGTGGTGCCCCGGGACAGGAAGCTTTCTTT.

Here the CDR3 DNA reads TGCGCCAGCAGCCCCCGACTAGAGATCAATGAGCAGTTCTTC. Its protein is CASSPRLEINEQFF. The chain links TRBV4-3 to TRBJ2-1; tentatively, D is TRBD2 (6 bases). The germline V and J ends were trimmed by 4 bases and 6 bases, with 13 bases remaining between them. This CDR3 has 14 amino acids. Germline V gene lookup returns CDR1 LGHNA and CDR2 YSLEER.

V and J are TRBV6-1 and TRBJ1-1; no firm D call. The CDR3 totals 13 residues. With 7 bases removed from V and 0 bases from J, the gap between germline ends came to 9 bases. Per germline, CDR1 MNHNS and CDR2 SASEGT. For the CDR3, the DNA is TGTGCCAGCACCTCACGGGTGAACACTGAAGCTTTCTTT. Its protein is CASTSRVNTEAFF.

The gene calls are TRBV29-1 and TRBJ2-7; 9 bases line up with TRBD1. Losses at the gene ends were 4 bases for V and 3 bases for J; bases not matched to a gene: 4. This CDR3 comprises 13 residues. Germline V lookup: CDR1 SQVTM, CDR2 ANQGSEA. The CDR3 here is CSVARGQGYEQYF. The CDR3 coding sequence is TGCAGCGTTGCCCGGGGACAGGGCTACGAGCAGTACTTC.

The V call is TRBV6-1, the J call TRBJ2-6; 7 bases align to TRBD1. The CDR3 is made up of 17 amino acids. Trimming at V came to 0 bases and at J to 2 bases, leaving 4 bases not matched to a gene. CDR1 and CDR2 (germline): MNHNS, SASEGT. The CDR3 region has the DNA TGTGCCAGCAGTGAAGCCCCGACAGGGACTGGGGCCAACGTCCTGACTTTC. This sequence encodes CASSEAPTGTGANVLTF.

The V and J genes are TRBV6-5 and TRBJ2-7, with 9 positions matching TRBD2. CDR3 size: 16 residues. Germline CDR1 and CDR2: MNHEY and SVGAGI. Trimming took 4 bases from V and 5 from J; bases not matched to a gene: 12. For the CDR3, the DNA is TGTGCCAGCAGTTTTCTAGCGGGGTCCAATCCCAACGAGCAGTACTTC. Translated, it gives CASSFLAGSNPNEQYF.

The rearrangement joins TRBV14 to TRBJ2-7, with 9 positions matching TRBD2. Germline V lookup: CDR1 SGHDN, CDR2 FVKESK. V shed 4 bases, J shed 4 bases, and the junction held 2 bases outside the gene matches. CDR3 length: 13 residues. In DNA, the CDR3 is TGTGCCAGCAGCCCTAGCGGGATGTACGAGCAGTACTTC. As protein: CASSPSGMYEQYF.

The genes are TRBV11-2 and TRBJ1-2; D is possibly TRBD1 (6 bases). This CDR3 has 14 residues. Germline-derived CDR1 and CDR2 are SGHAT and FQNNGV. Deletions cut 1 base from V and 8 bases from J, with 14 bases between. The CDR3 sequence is CASSLARTARGYTF. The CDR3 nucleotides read TGTGCCAGCAGCTTAGCTCGGACAGCTAGGGGCTACACCTTC.

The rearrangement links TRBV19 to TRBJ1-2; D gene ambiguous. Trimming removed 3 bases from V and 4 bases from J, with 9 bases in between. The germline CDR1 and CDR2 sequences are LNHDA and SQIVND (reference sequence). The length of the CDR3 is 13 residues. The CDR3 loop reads CASSINSFYGYTF. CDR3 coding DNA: TGTGCCAGTAGTATTAACAGTTTCTATGGCTACACCTTC.

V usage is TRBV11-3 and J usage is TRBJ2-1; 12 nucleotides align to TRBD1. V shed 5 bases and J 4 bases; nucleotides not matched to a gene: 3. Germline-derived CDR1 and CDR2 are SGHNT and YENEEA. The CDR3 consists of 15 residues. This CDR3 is CASSPGQGAYNEQFF. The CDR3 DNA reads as TGTGCCAGCAGCCCGGGACAGGGGGCTTACAATGAGCAGTTCTTC.

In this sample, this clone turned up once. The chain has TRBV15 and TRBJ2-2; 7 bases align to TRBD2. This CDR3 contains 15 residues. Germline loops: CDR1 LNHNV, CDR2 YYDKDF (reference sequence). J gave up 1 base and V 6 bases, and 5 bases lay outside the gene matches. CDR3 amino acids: CATRRPSGNTGELFF. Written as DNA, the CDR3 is TGTGCCACCAGAAGGCCTAGCGGGAACACCGGGGAGCTGTTTTTT.

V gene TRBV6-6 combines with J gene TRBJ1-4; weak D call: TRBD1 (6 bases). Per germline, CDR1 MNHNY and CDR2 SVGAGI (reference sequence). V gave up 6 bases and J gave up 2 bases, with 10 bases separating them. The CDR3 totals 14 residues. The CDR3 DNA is TGTGCCAGCAGGAGGGGGTTGACTAATGAAAAACTGTTTTTT. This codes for CASRRGLTNEKLFF.

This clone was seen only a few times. CDR3 sequence reads: CASSLLQGTQYF. The CDR3 nucleotides are TGTGCCAGCAGCTTACTGCAGGGGACCCAGTACTTC. The chain carries TRBV7-9 and TRBJ2-5, with a possible D match to TRBD1 (5 bases). V dropped 2 bases and J dropped 7 bases, with 8 bases sitting between them. CDR3 length equals 12 residues. Germline V gene lookup returns CDR1 SEHNR and CDR2 FQNEAQ (reference sequence).

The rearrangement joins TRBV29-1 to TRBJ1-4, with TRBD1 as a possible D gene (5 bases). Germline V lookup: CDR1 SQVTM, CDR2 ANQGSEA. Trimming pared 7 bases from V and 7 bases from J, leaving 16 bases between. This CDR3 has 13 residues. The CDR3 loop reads CSASGTGGEKLFF. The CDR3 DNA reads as TGCAGCGCCTCCGGGACGGGGGGTGAAAAACTGTTTTTT.

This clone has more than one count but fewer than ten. CDR3 loop: CASATGDTHQPQHF. In nucleotides, the CDR3 is TGTGCTAGTGCGACAGGGGACACCCATCAGCCCCAGCATTTT. The chain is built from TRBV12-5 and TRBJ1-5, with 8 bases aligning to TRBD1. V lost 7 bases and J lost 5; bases outside the gene matches: 7. The CDR3 runs to 14 residues. The germline V gene has CDR1 LGHNT and CDR2 FRNRAP.